This is a list of T cell receptor beta chains from one sample in a study of OX40 agonist ivuxolimab in advanced cancers. Some clones are missing from TCRdb's copy, which holds only in-frame ones; the method was immunoSEQ multiplex PCR. The table shows around 63,000 clones, with 85% to 90% occurring only once. Sequenced here: CD4+ or CD8+ T cells sorted from blood, sampled in a trial of the OX40 agonist ivuxolimab. The receptors originated from an adult with an advanced solid tumor such as melanoma, head and neck, liver or kidney cancer. The CDR3 runs from the conserved cysteine through the conserved F or W. D genes are given only for firm matches. Where a row states a size, it is once, few, many or the class of an expanded clone; other rows omit it.

v_gene	j_gene	abundance	d_gene	CDR3nt	CDR3aa
TRBV5-4	TRBJ2-4	NA	NA	TGTGCCAGCAGCTCAAAGGGTTCGGGAAACATTCAGTACTTC	CASSSKGSGNIQYF
TRBV7-3	TRBJ1-5	NA	NA	TGTGCCAGCAGCCTTCCGGGGCAGCCCCAGCATTTT	CASSLPGQPQHF
TRBV4-2	TRBJ1-5	once	TRBD1	TGTGCCAGCAGCCAAGATCTGAGGGGGCGTCAGCCCCAGCATTTT	CASSQDLRGRQPQHF
TRBV5-1	TRBJ2-6	NA	TRBD1	TGCGCCAGCGCTACGGGACAGGCCTGGGCTGGGGCCAACGTCCTGACTTTC	CASATGQAWAGANVLTF
TRBV18	TRBJ2-5	NA	NA	TGTGCCAGCTCACCACAAGAGGGGACGGCGGAGACCCAGTACTTC	CASSPQEGTAETQYF
TRBV19	TRBJ1-2	NA	NA	TGTGCCAGTAGTATGGGCAGGAGCAGCCCTAACTATGGCTACACCTTC	CASSMGRSSPNYGYTF
TRBV18	TRBJ2-3	NA	TRBD2	TGTGCCAGCTCACCAACTAGCGGGGGAACAGATACGCAGTATTTT	CASSPTSGGTDTQYF
TRBV5-1	TRBJ1-1	NA	NA	TGCGCCAGCAACCCGGGACCGACGAACACTGAAGCTTTCTTT	CASNPGPTNTEAFF
TRBV7-9	TRBJ2-6	NA	NA	TGTGCCACCGGCAGATCAGCAGGGGCCAACGTCCTGACTTTC	CATGRSAGANVLTF
TRBV7-3	TRBJ2-1	NA	TRBD2	TGTGCCAGCAGCTCCCCGACTAGCGGGAGGGGTGGCTCCTACAATGAGCAGTTCTTC	CASSSPTSGRGGSYNEQFF
TRBV10-1	TRBJ2-5	NA	NA	TGCGCCAGCAGTTACGCGACCGGAGAGACCCAGTACTTC	CASSYATGETQYF
TRBV5-1	TRBJ2-1	NA	NA	TGCGCCAGCAGCTTGGAGCAGGTACCCCGCAATGAGCAGTTCTTC	CASSLEQVPRNEQFF
TRBV5-5	TRBJ1-6	NA	NA	TGTGCCAGCAGCTTGGTGGGGACCCCCCTAGACTCACCCCTCCACTTT	CASSLVGTPLDSPLHF
TRBV10-1	TRBJ1-2	NA	NA	TGCGCCAGCAGTGAGTCGATCGGGGGCTACTATGGCTACACCTTC	CASSESIGGYYGYTF
TRBV28	TRBJ2-6	NA	NA	TGTGCCAGCAGTTTCATATCTGGGGCCAACGTCCTGACTTTC	CASSFISGANVLTF
TRBV5-1	TRBJ2-1	NA	NA	TGCGCCAGCAGCTTGGAGGCAGGGAATAATGAGCAGTTCTTC	CASSLEAGNNEQFF
TRBV28	TRBJ1-2	NA	TRBD1	TGTGCCAGCAGGACAGGGTTTAGAATTTATGGCTACACCTTC	CASRTGFRIYGYTF
TRBV2	TRBJ2-2	NA	NA	TGTGCCAGCAGTGAGGGGACCGGGGAGCTGTTTTTT	CASSEGTGELFF
TRBV19	TRBJ1-5	NA	NA	TGTGCCAGTAGTAACAGGGAAAATCAGCCCCAGCATTTT	CASSNRENQPQHF
TRBV6-6	TRBJ1-3	NA	NA	TGTGCCAGCAGTGGCCGTCTCTCTGGAAACACCATATATTTT	CASSGRLSGNTIYF
TRBV6-1	TRBJ2-7	NA	NA	TGTGCCAGCGGCCTCTTCTTCTCCGAGCAGTACTTC	CASGLFFSEQYF
TRBV5-5	TRBJ1-4	NA	NA	TGTGCCAGCAGCTTGGCACAGAATGAAAAACTGTTTTTT	CASSLAQNEKLFF
TRBV7-2	TRBJ1-1	once	NA	TGTGCCAGCAGCTTCGTTTGGTCCACTGAAGCTTTCTTT	CASSFVWSTEAFF
TRBV4-1	TRBJ2-3	few	TRBD2	TGCGCCAGCAGCCAAGGACTAGCGGGGAGGGGTACGCAGTATTTT	CASSQGLAGRGTQYF
TRBV18	TRBJ1-4	NA	NA	TGTGCCAGCTCACCAGGAACAGGAGTTGAAACCTTATTT	CASSPGTGVETLF
TRBV28	TRBJ2-4	NA	TRBD1	TGTGCCAGCAGTTTATGGCAGGGACAGATCCAGTACTTC	CASSLWQGQIQYF
TRBV2	TRBJ1-1	NA	NA	TGTGCCAGCAGTGGGGGTCATCCCCAGAACACTGAAGCTTTCTTT	CASSGGHPQNTEAFF
TRBV6-5	TRBJ1-4	NA	NA	TGTGCCAGCAGTTACTACAGGGTAACTAATGAAAAACTGTTTTTT	CASSYYRVTNEKLFF
TRBV5-1	TRBJ1-1	NA	NA	TGCGCCAGCAGCATAGACAGGCTGAACACTGAAGCTTTCTTT	CASSIDRLNTEAFF
TRBV18	TRBJ1-3	NA	NA	TGTGCCAGCTCACCAGCGGGTGCTCCCTCTGGAAACACCATATATTTT	CASSPAGAPSGNTIYF
TRBV7-8	TRBJ2-2	NA	NA	TGTGCCAGCAGCCCGTACTACACCGGGGAGCTGTTTTTT	CASSPYYTGELFF
TRBV7-2	TRBJ1-5	few	NA	TGTGCCAGCAGCTTTTCGACCAATCAGCCCCAGCATTTT	CASSFSTNQPQHF
TRBV7-9	TRBJ2-5	few	NA	TGTGCCAGCAGCTTAGCCACCGGACCTTACACACAAGAGACCCAGTACTTC	CASSLATGPYTQETQYF
TRBV19	TRBJ2-2	NA	NA	TGTGCCAGTAGTCACCGGGCCGCCACCGGGGAGCTGTTTTTT	CASSHRAATGELFF
TRBV5-1	TRBJ1-1	NA	TRBD1	TGCGCCAGCAGCTTGGAGCCAGGGGGGCCCACTGAAGCTTTCTTT	CASSLEPGGPTEAFF
TRBV28	TRBJ1-6	NA	NA	TGTGCCAGCGCCGTACCACCCCTGGACAATTCACCCCTCCACTTT	CASAVPPLDNSPLHF
TRBV2	TRBJ2-7	NA	NA	TGTGCCAGCACTCAGGGCTACGAGCAGTACTTC	CASTQGYEQYF
TRBV21-1	TRBJ2-7	NA	NA	TGTGCCAGCAGCAAATCCTACGAGCAGTACTTC	CASSKSYEQYF
TRBV25-1	TRBJ1-3	NA	NA	TGTGCCAGCAGTGTAGGCTCTGGAAACACCATATATTTT	CASSVGSGNTIYF
TRBV5-5	TRBJ2-7	NA	TRBD2	TGTGCCAGCAGCTTTTTTAGCGGGAACTACGAGCAGTACTTC	CASSFFSGNYEQYF
TRBV9	TRBJ2-5	NA	NA	TGTGCCAGCAGCGTAGGTCAAGAGACCCAGTACTTC	CASSVGQETQYF
TRBV23-1	TRBJ1-1	NA	TRBD1	TGCGCCAGCAGTCTTCCGGGACAGGGTGTCTTAGGGACTGAAGCTTTCTTT	CASSLPGQGVLGTEAFF
TRBV19	TRBJ2-1	NA	NA	TGTGCCAGTAGTAATAGCCCCCAGCTAACCTCCTACAATGAGCAGTTCTTC	CASSNSPQLTSYNEQFF
TRBV6-1	TRBJ2-7	NA	TRBD2	TGTGCCAGCAGTGAAGGGACTAGCGGCTACGAGCAGTACTTC	CASSEGTSGYEQYF
TRBV7-2	TRBJ1-5	NA	NA	TGTGCCAGCAGCTCTGCCCCAGGCAATCAGCCCCAGCATTTT	CASSSAPGNQPQHF
TRBV18	TRBJ2-7	NA	NA	TGTGCCAGCTCACCGAACAGAGACTACGAGCAGTACTTC	CASSPNRDYEQYF
TRBV6-1	TRBJ1-2	NA	TRBD1	TGTGCCAGCAGCGCCGGGACAGGGGGAATTGGCTACACCTTC	CASSAGTGGIGYTF
TRBV10-3	TRBJ2-3	NA	TRBD2	TGTGCCATCAGCGCTAGCGGCGAAAGACGTAATACGCAGTATTTT	CAISASGERRNTQYF
TRBV2	TRBJ1-6	NA	NA	TGTGCCAGCAGTGGTCCCCGGAGGGCAGGGGCTTTTTCACCCCTCCACTTT	CASSGPRRAGAFSPLHF
TRBV6-5	TRBJ1-3	NA	NA	TGTGCCAGCAGTAGAGGGGACTCTGGAAACACCATATATTTT	CASSRGDSGNTIYF
TRBV5-6	TRBJ2-7	NA	NA	TGTGCCAGCAGCTGGTACGGGCCCAGCTACGAGCAGTACTTC	CASSWYGPSYEQYF
TRBV19	TRBJ2-1	NA	NA	TGTGCCAGTAGTATGGCACTAGTCGGTGAGCAGTTCTTC	CASSMALVGEQFF
TRBV2	TRBJ2-7	NA	NA	TGTGCCAGTACGCTCGGGACACTCTACGAGCAGTACTTC	CASTLGTLYEQYF
TRBV6-6	TRBJ1-2	NA	NA	TGTGCCAGCAGCCCTGGCCTCGTGGGCGGCTACACCTTC	CASSPGLVGGYTF
TRBV7-8	TRBJ1-2	NA	NA	TGTGCCAGCAGCTGGCGGGCGGCCGGCTATGGCTACACCTTC	CASSWRAAGYGYTF